A selection of T cell receptor beta chains follows, all from one sample in a study of OX40 agonist ivuxolimab in advanced cancers. TCRdb keeps only in-frame clones here, not all; method: immunoSEQ multiplex PCR. The repertoire includes 85,000 to 90,000 clones, about 93% of them detected once, and 1% to 1.3% sits in the top ten. Material: CD4+ or CD8+ T cells sorted from blood, obtained in a trial of the OX40 agonist ivuxolimab. These receptors all come from an adult with an advanced solid tumor such as melanoma, head and neck, liver or kidney cancer. CDR3s include the opening cysteine and the closing phenylalanine or tryptophan. A D gene is named only where the DNA matches it firmly. Only part of the rows carry a size: once, few, many, or a class if the clone is expanded.

>TRBV5-6|TRBJ2-7|TRBD1|-
TGTGCCAGCAGCTTGGTAGGACAGGACTCCTACGAGCAGTACTTC
CASSLVGQDSYEQYF
>TRBV5-4|TRBJ2-7|-|once
TGTGCCAGCAGCCCGGGGCAGTTATCCTACGAGCAGTACTTC
CASSPGQLSYEQYF
>TRBV4-3|TRBJ1-1|-|-
TGCGCCAGCAGCCAAGTTGGGCCAGCTTTCTTT
CASSQVGPAFF
>TRBV11-2|TRBJ1-2|-|-
TGTGCCAGCAGCTTAGAAGGGTTCGGCTACACCTTC
CASSLEGFGYTF
>TRBV5-8|TRBJ1-2|-|once
TGTGCCAGCAGCTTGGGTGGATTTAACTATGGCTACACCTTC
CASSLGGFNYGYTF
>TRBV5-1|TRBJ2-7|-|-
TGCGCCAGCAGCTTGGAGGGGAAAAGCTCCTACGAGCAGTACTTC
CASSLEGKSSYEQYF
>TRBV6-5|TRBJ2-5|-|once
TGTGCCAGCAGTTACAGGGGGCAAGAGACCCAGTACTTC
CASSYRGQETQYF
>TRBV7-9|TRBJ2-7|-|-
TGTGCCAGCAGCTTAGGACTGATATCCTACGAGCAGTACTTC
CASSLGLISYEQYF
>TRBV7-9|TRBJ2-1|-|-
TGTGCCAGCAGCTTGAGCGGGTCCTACAATGAGCAGTTCTTC
CASSLSGSYNEQFF
>TRBV30|TRBJ1-1|-|few
TGTGCCTGGAAACACATGAACACTGAAGCTTTCTTT
CAWKHMNTEAFF
>TRBV28|TRBJ1-3|TRBD1|once
TGTGCCAGCAGTCCTCAAGACAGGGTGGGAAACACCATATATTTT
CASSPQDRVGNTIYF
>TRBV15|TRBJ2-2|-|-
TGTGCCACCAGCATTGACCAAATCACCGGGGAGCTGTTTTTT
CATSIDQITGELFF
>TRBV6-6|TRBJ1-1|-|-
TGTGCCAGCAAAGAGTCCAGGGACACTGAAGCTTTCTTT
CASKESRDTEAFF
>TRBV18|TRBJ2-1|TRBD2|few
TGTGCCAGCTCACCACCGGGATCTAGCGGGAGCTCCTACAATGAGCAGTTCTTC
CASSPPGSSGSSYNEQFF
>TRBV4-1|TRBJ1-4|TRBD1|-
TGCGCCAGCAGCCTCGGGACAGGGGATCCTAATGAAAAACTGTTTTTT
CASSLGTGDPNEKLFF
>TRBV7-2|TRBJ1-2|TRBD1|-
TGTGCCAGCAGCTTAGGGCCCAACCGGGACAGGACTTCTGGCTACACCTTC
CASSLGPNRDRTSGYTF
>TRBV5-1|TRBJ2-7|-|once
TGCGCCAGCAGCTTGGCCCCCTACGAGCAGTACTTC
CASSLAPYEQYF
>TRBV2|TRBJ2-1|TRBD2|-
TGTGCCAGCAGTTCCGGACTAGCGGGAAAAAATGAGCAGTTCTTC
CASSSGLAGKNEQFF
>TRBV2|TRBJ2-5|TRBD2|-
TGTGCCAGCAGTGATAGGGTGTCTAGCGGGAGCGCAGGAGAGACCCAGTACTTC
CASSDRVSSGSAGETQYF
>TRBV30|TRBJ1-1|-|-
TGTGCCTGGAATGGAGTCCGTGGTGAAGCTTTCTTT
CAWNGVRGEAFF
>TRBV28|TRBJ2-5|-|-
TGTGCCAGCAGTTTTACGCAAGAGACCCAGTACTTC
CASSFTQETQYF
>TRBV9|TRBJ2-2|-|-
TGTGCCAGCAGCGTAGTCCCCCACACCGGGGAGCTGTTTTTT
CASSVVPHTGELFF
>TRBV27|TRBJ2-1|-|-
TGTGCCAGCAGTTTAACAGTAAACAATGAGCAGTTCTTC
CASSLTVNNEQFF
>TRBV6-1|TRBJ2-7|-|-
TGTGCCAGCTTCGCAGGGCCTCCCTCCTACGAGCAGTACTTC
CASFAGPPSYEQYF
>TRBV11-2|TRBJ2-2|-|-
TGTGCCAGCAGCTTAGAGCGGATCGGGGAGCTGTTTTTT
CASSLERIGELFF
>TRBV7-9|TRBJ1-5|TRBD1|-
TGTGCCAGCAGCAGGGGGCTCAGTCAGCCCCAGCATTTT
CASSRGLSQPQHF
>TRBV10-1|TRBJ2-7|-|-
TGCGCCAGCAGTGAATCTAGCTCCTACGAGCAGTACTTC
CASSESSSYEQYF
>TRBV19|TRBJ2-2|TRBD2|-
TGTGCCAGTAGTACGACTAGCGGGAGCACCGGGGAGCTGTTTTTT
CASSTTSGSTGELFF
>TRBV5-6|TRBJ2-4|-|-
TGTGCCAGCAGCCCGGCAGAGGGCATTCAGTACTTC
CASSPAEGIQYF
>TRBV6-1|TRBJ2-5|TRBD2|-
TGTGCCAGCAGTGAATCCCCTAGCGGGAGCTTCGAAGAGACCCAGTACTTC
CASSESPSGSFEETQYF
>TRBV28|TRBJ2-1|TRBD2|once
TGTGCCAGCAGCCTTTTTACGCTAGCGGGAAGTGCCTACAATGAGCAGTTCTTC
CASSLFTLAGSAYNEQFF
>TRBV9|TRBJ2-3|TRBD2|-
TGTGCCAGCAGCGTAGAACTAGCGGGAGGGGAGGATACGCAGTATTTT
CASSVELAGGEDTQYF
>TRBV5-1|TRBJ1-1|-|once
TGCGCCAGCAGCTTGGGGGCAGGTAGGAACACTGAAGCTTTCTTT
CASSLGAGRNTEAFF